A selection of T cell receptor beta chains follows, all from one sample in a study of T cells in Graves' hyperthyroidism and ophthalmopathy. TCRdb fed the multiplex PCR reads into MiXCR, producing one record per CDR3 protein. The sample consists of approximately 95,000 distinct CDR3 sequences, approximately 42% of them appearing once. Sequenced sample: peripheral blood or thyroid tissue (not recorded which). The source is a woman aged 25 to 39 with Graves' hyperthyroidism. The CDR3 runs from the conserved cysteine through the conserved F or W. A D gene is named only where the DNA matches it firmly. The listing skips clone size in some rows; elsewhere it reads once, few, many or a size class.

CDR3 DNA: TGCGCCAGCAGCCCAACCCCGGGACTAGCGGGAGTAGCCTACGAGCAGTACTTC
CDR3 protein: CASSPTPGLAGVAYEQYF
J gene: TRBJ2-7
D gene: TRBD2
V gene: TRBV4-1
clone size: few

CDR3 DNA: TGCAGTGCTACGGGACAAATGAGTTCACCCCTCCACTTT
CDR3 protein: CSATGQMSSPLHF
J gene: TRBJ1-6
D gene: NA
V gene: TRBV20-1
clone size: many

CDR3 DNA: TGCAGTGCTAGACGGGGGATGAACACTGAAGCTTTCTTT
CDR3 protein: CSARRGMNTEAFF
J gene: TRBJ1-1
D gene: NA
V gene: TRBV20-1
clone size: many

CDR3 DNA: TGTGCCAGCAGCCGAGGGGGGTCAGGCGGCTATAATTCACCCCTCCACTTT
CDR3 protein: CASSRGGSGGYNSPLHF
J gene: TRBJ1-6
D gene: NA
V gene: TRBV4-2
clone size: many

CDR3 DNA: TGCGCCACACAACCAGATCTCGGGGAGACCCAGTACTTC
CDR3 protein: CATQPDLGETQYF
J gene: TRBJ2-5
D gene: NA
V gene: TRBV5-1
clone size: many

CDR3 DNA: TGCGCCAGCGAGCAGGGATACGAGCAGTACTTC
CDR3 protein: CASEQGYEQYF
J gene: TRBJ2-7
D gene: NA
V gene: TRBV5-1
clone size: NA

CDR3 DNA: TGTGCCAGCAGCCAAGAGGAAGGGGCGGTACTGTACACCGGGGAGCTGTTTTTT
CDR3 protein: CASSQEEGAVLYTGELFF
J gene: TRBJ2-2
D gene: NA
V gene: TRBV14
clone size: many

CDR3 DNA: TGTGCCAGCAGCCCCCAAACAGGGGGCGTTAATGAAAAACTGTTTTTT
CDR3 protein: CASSPQTGGVNEKLFF
J gene: TRBJ1-4
D gene: TRBD1
V gene: TRBV5-8
clone size: many

CDR3 DNA: TGCAGTGCTAGTCAAAGGGGGCCCACAGATACGCAGTATTTT
CDR3 protein: CSASQRGPTDTQYF
J gene: TRBJ2-3
D gene: TRBD1
V gene: TRBV20-1
clone size: many

CDR3 DNA: TGTGCCAGCAGCCGAGGACCGGGGCGGGGCGAGACCCAGTACTTC
CDR3 protein: CASSRGPGRGETQYF
J gene: TRBJ2-5
D gene: NA
V gene: TRBV7-9
clone size: many

CDR3 DNA: TGTGCCAGCAGCGTAGGGGCTGGTACTGGAGCTTTCTTT
CDR3 protein: CASSVGAGTGAFF
J gene: TRBJ1-1
D gene: NA
V gene: TRBV2
clone size: NA

CDR3 DNA: TGTGCCAGCACCGGGAAGGGGACTAGCGGGAAGAAAATCTACGAGCAGTACTTC
CDR3 protein: CASTGKGTSGKKIYEQYF
J gene: TRBJ2-7
D gene: TRBD2
V gene: TRBV7-3
clone size: many

CDR3 DNA: TGTGCCACCAGCAGTTACTCCCGGGTTTTGGGCTCTGGGGCCAACGTCCTGACTTTC
CDR3 protein: CATSSYSRVLGSGANVLTF
J gene: TRBJ2-6
D gene: NA
V gene: TRBV15
clone size: once

CDR3 DNA: TGTGCCAGCAGCTTTGGACAGGGTGTGTGGCCCCAGCATTTT
CDR3 protein: CASSFGQGVWPQHF
J gene: TRBJ1-5
D gene: TRBD1
V gene: TRBV7-2
clone size: NA

CDR3 DNA: TGTGCCAGCAGCTTGGAACAGGGAGATTACCTACGGGAGCTGTCTTTT
CDR3 protein: CASSLEQGDYLRELSF
J gene: TRBJ2-2
D gene: NA
V gene: TRBV9
clone size: once

CDR3 DNA: TGTGCCAGCAGTCACGGACAGGGGGCGGGCACCGGGGAGCTGTTTTTT
CDR3 protein: CASSHGQGAGTGELFF
J gene: TRBJ2-2
D gene: TRBD1
V gene: TRBV2
clone size: many

CDR3 DNA: TGTGCCAGCAGCCAAAGCCCCGGACAGGGGATCTATGGCTACACCTTC
CDR3 protein: CASSQSPGQGIYGYTF
J gene: TRBJ1-2
D gene: TRBD1
V gene: TRBV9
clone size: NA

CDR3 DNA: TGTGCCAGCAGACCAGGGACAGGAAACTATGGCTGCACCTTC
CDR3 protein: CASRPGTGNYGCTF
J gene: TRBJ1-2
D gene: TRBD1
V gene: TRBV2
clone size: NA

CDR3 DNA: TGCGCCAGCGGCGCCACTAGCGGGAGGGCCTCCGGGGAGCTGTTTTTT
CDR3 protein: CASGATSGRASGELFF
J gene: TRBJ2-2
D gene: TRBD2
V gene: TRBV5-1
clone size: NA

CDR3 DNA: TGTGCCATCAGCGGACAGGGTGTGTGGCCCCAGCATTTT
CDR3 protein: CAISGQGVWPQHF
J gene: TRBJ1-5
D gene: TRBD1
V gene: TRBV10-3
clone size: NA

CDR3 DNA: TGTGCCAGCAGCATAAGGGACAGGGACTTCTATGGCTACACCTTC
CDR3 protein: CASSIRDRDFYGYTF
J gene: TRBJ1-2
D gene: TRBD1
V gene: TRBV7-2
clone size: many

CDR3 DNA: NA
CDR3 protein: CASSQTSVYFCAIANRGVEDGYTF
J gene: TRBJ1-2
D gene: NA
V gene: TRBV10-1
clone size: NA

CDR3 DNA: TGTGCCAGCAGCTTATGGGTGGTGGGCTCTGGAAACACCATATATTTT
CDR3 protein: CASSLWVVGSGNTIYF
J gene: TRBJ1-3
D gene: NA
V gene: TRBV7-2
clone size: many

CDR3 DNA: TGTGCCAGCAGCGCCAGACAGCCGAACACTGAAGCTTTCTTT
CDR3 protein: CASSARQPNTEAFF
J gene: TRBJ1-1
D gene: NA
V gene: TRBV9
clone size: NA

CDR3 DNA: TGCAGTGTTTCTCGGACTAGCGGAGAGACCCAGTACTTC
CDR3 protein: CSVSRTSGETQYF
J gene: TRBJ2-5
D gene: TRBD2
V gene: TRBV20-1
clone size: NA

CDR3 DNA: TGTGCCAGCAGTTTACGCTGGGGTTTGGGAGGCTACACCTTC
CDR3 protein: CASSLRWGLGGYTF
J gene: TRBJ1-2
D gene: NA
V gene: TRBV27
clone size: NA

CDR3 DNA: TGTGCCAGCAGCGCTGACAGCATTAACTATGGCTACACCTTC
CDR3 protein: CASSADSINYGYTF
J gene: TRBJ1-2
D gene: NA
V gene: TRBV7-2
clone size: many

CDR3 DNA: TGTGCCAGCAGCTTATGGAACGCTCCAACAGATACGCAGTATTTT
CDR3 protein: CASSLWNAPTDTQYF
J gene: TRBJ2-3
D gene: NA
V gene: TRBV7-3
clone size: few

CDR3 DNA: TGCAGTGCTAGGGTCAGGGGCGAGTACTATGGCTACGCCTTC
CDR3 protein: CSARVRGEYYGYAF
J gene: TRBJ1-2
D gene: NA
V gene: TRBV20-1
clone size: once

CDR3 DNA: TGCAGTGGGGTGTTCCGGGACGCAGACGGCTATGGCTACACCTTC
CDR3 protein: CSGVFRDADGYGYTF
J gene: TRBJ1-2
D gene: NA
V gene: TRBV20-1
clone size: many

CDR3 DNA: TGTGCCAGCAATCTAGGGGGTGGCTACACCTTC
CDR3 protein: CASNLGGGYTF
J gene: TRBJ1-2
D gene: NA
V gene: TRBV2
clone size: many

CDR3 DNA: TGCGCCAGCAGCCCCGGTGGGGGCCGGGCGAACACTGAAGCTTTCTTT
CDR3 protein: CASSPGGGRANTEAFF
J gene: TRBJ1-1
D gene: NA
V gene: TRBV5-1
clone size: NA

CDR3 DNA: TGTGCCAGCACCGGAGCGGGAGTGGTGTACTTC
CDR3 protein: CASTGAGVVYF
J gene: TRBJ2-7
D gene: TRBD2
V gene: TRBV2
clone size: many

CDR3 DNA: TGTGCCAGCAGCCATGGACAGTTCGTAGAGACCCAGTACTTC
CDR3 protein: CASSHGQFVETQYF
J gene: TRBJ2-5
D gene: NA
V gene: TRBV3-1
clone size: many

CDR3 DNA: TGTGCCAGCAGTAAAGGGCCAGGAAACTATGGCTACACCTTC
CDR3 protein: CASSKGPGNYGYTF
J gene: TRBJ1-2
D gene: NA
V gene: TRBV2
clone size: NA

CDR3 DNA: TGTGCCAGCGAACCAGGCTCCTCTGGAAACACCATATATTTT
CDR3 protein: CASEPGSSGNTIYF
J gene: TRBJ1-3
D gene: NA
V gene: TRBV28
clone size: many

CDR3 DNA: TGTGCCAGCTTCCGGGGGCTAAGCGGCTACACCTTC
CDR3 protein: CASFRGLSGYTF
J gene: TRBJ1-2
D gene: NA
V gene: TRBV6-5
clone size: many

CDR3 DNA: TGTGCCAGCAGCTCCAAACCGTGGACAGGGCTCCAACCTGGGGCCAACGTCCTGACTTTC
CDR3 protein: CASSSKPWTGLQPGANVLTF
J gene: TRBJ2-6
D gene: TRBD1
V gene: TRBV13
clone size: many

CDR3 DNA: TGTGCCAGCAGTGAAGCGTGGGAGACCCAGTACTTC
CDR3 protein: CASSEAWETQYF
J gene: TRBJ2-5
D gene: NA
V gene: TRBV6-1
clone size: many

CDR3 DNA: TGTGCCAGCAGTCCCGGACAGGGAGTACCCATTCATGGCTACACCTTC
CDR3 protein: CASSPGQGVPIHGYTF
J gene: TRBJ1-2
D gene: TRBD1
V gene: TRBV6-6
clone size: many

CDR3 DNA: TGTGCCAGCAGCCACCGACAGGACAGAGGGCTTCAGTACATCGGGGAGCTGTCTTTT
CDR3 protein: CASSHRQDRGLQYIGELSF
J gene: TRBJ2-2
D gene: NA
V gene: TRBV11-2
clone size: NA

CDR3 DNA: TGCAGTGCTTCCGACAGCTCTGGGGCCAACGTCCTGACTTTC
CDR3 protein: CSASDSSGANVLTF
J gene: TRBJ2-6
D gene: NA
V gene: TRBV20-1
clone size: many

CDR3 DNA: TGTGCCAGCAGGCCCTCTAGCGGGGCGTGGGAGACCCAGTACTTC
CDR3 protein: CASRPSSGAWETQYF
J gene: TRBJ2-5
D gene: TRBD2
V gene: TRBV7-2
clone size: NA

CDR3 DNA: TGCAGTGCAAGGCGATACAAACGTTACAATGAGCAGTTCTTC
CDR3 protein: CSARRYKRYNEQFF
J gene: TRBJ2-1
D gene: NA
V gene: TRBV20-1
clone size: NA

CDR3 DNA: TGTGCCAGTAGTATAGGATGGGGACTAGCGGGAGCACGAGTTACGCACGAGCAGTACTTC
CDR3 protein: CASSIGWGLAGARVTHEQYF
J gene: TRBJ2-7
D gene: TRBD2
V gene: TRBV19
clone size: many

CDR3 DNA: TGTGCCACCAGTACTAGCGGGAGTCTGAACTACGAGCAGTACTTC
CDR3 protein: CATSTSGSLNYEQYF
J gene: TRBJ2-7
D gene: TRBD2
V gene: TRBV24-1
clone size: NA

CDR3 DNA: TGTGCCAGCAGAGGACAGGGGTTGACAGATACGCAGTATTTT
CDR3 protein: CASRGQGLTDTQYF
J gene: TRBJ2-3
D gene: TRBD1
V gene: TRBV2
clone size: NA

CDR3 DNA: TGTGCCAGCAGTTTCGGTCCGACCGGTGTATATGATTCACCCCTCCACTTT
CDR3 protein: CASSFGPTGVYDSPLHF
J gene: TRBJ1-6
D gene: NA
V gene: TRBV28
clone size: many

CDR3 DNA: TGTGCCAGCAGCTTAGGGAGTGTTGACCCCTACGAGCAGTACTTC
CDR3 protein: CASSLGSVDPYEQYF
J gene: TRBJ2-7
D gene: NA
V gene: TRBV7-3
clone size: NA